The clone carrying this TCR beta chain was observed a handful of times. Its antigen is currently unknown. This CDR3 is 16 amino acids long. CDR1 is MNHEY and CDR2 is SMNVEV in the germline V gene (reference sequence). Trimming at V came to 9 bases and at J to 0 bases, leaving 4 bases not matched to a gene. This sample is part of a study of Ad26.COV2.S vaccination and SARS-CoV-2 variants. Study-wide results and caveats: Relative to placebo recipients, vaccine recipients exhibited elevated spike-specific TCR breadth. After vaccination, reports described spike-specific CD8+ and CD4+ T cell responses as showing substantial breadth. The analyses of TCR breadth and depth may have understated the size of total T cell responses.

Sequencing was performed with immunoSEQ multiplex PCR; in TCRdb, only in-frame clones are kept and a portion is missing. The repertoire holds roughly 92,000 clones, with more than 70% as singletons. The clonotype originates from a human donor who had recovered from COVID-19. Sequences were derived from peripheral blood, sampled after recovery from COVID-19. The rearrangement uses TRBV27 and TRBJ2-1; 14 positions agree with TRBD2. CDR3 DNA sequence: TGTGCCAGAGGGACTAGCGGGAGTTACTCCTACAATGAGCAGTTCTTC. Its protein product is CARGTSGSYSYNEQFF.